This TCR beta chain appears in the sequencing data of a study of response to subunit inactivated influenza vaccine listed by TCRdb under 2018. Background on the whole study: To follow how T cells responded to a trivalent subunit inactivated influenza vaccine, the researchers relied on deep quantitative profiling of the T cell receptor repertoire.

Library generation was performed with RT-PCR. Sequencing instrument: Illumina HiSeq 2500. TCRdb's own reprocessing of the public reads used fastp at Q25 and MiXCR and kept productive beta chains. Every entry covers one CDR3 protein and lists the most common genes and DNA from its rows. A total of 450,000 to 550,000 distinct CDR3 sequences appear in this sample, roughly 27% of them only once. The ten top clones hold 1.9% of the sample. For this clonotype: Its antigen is still unknown. One base away there is no much larger clone; base qualities are not given.

The CDR3 runs 17 amino acids, cysteine and phenylalanine included. Of the read, only the CDR3 DNA is kept; its 51 bases are in frame from base 1. Based on the germline V gene, the CDR1 and CDR2 sequences are LGHNA and YSLEER. V loses 0 bases of germline sequence and J loses 4 bases, and the interval between the two ends is 13 bases. General conclusions and limits of the study: The authors suggested that each seasonal influenza vaccination may recruit only a limited number of new T cells.

The sequence joins TRBV4-3 to TRBJ2-6, with the identity of the D gene unclear. Sample: CD4+ T cells sorted from PBMCs, taken roughly 5 days after vaccination. The clonotype originates from a man aged 45 to 65 who received an inactivated influenza vaccine. Donor details come from another sample of the same person, matched by shared clones. The nucleotides read TGCGCCAGCAGCCAAGATATTCGGCGGATGGGGGCCAACGTCCTGACTTTC. Its amino acids are CASSQDIRRMGANVLTF.